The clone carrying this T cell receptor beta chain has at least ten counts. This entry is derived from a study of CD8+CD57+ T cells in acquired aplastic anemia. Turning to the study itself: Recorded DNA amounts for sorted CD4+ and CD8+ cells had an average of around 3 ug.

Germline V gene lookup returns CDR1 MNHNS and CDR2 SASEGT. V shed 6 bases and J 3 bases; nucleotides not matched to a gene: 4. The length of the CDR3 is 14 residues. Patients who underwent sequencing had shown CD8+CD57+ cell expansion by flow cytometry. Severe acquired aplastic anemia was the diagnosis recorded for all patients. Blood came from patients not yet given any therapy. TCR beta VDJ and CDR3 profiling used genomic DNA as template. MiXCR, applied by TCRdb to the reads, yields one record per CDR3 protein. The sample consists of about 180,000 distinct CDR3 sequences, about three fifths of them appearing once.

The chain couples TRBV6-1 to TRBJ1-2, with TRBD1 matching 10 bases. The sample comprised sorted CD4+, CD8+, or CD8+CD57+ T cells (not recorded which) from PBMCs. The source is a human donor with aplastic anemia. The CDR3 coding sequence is TGTGCCAGCAGCCGGGACAGGGGTGACTATGGCTACACCTTC. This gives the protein CASSRDRGDYGYTF.